This T cell receptor beta chain was recovered during a study of blood T cells in healthy people across ages. Trimming removed 6 bases from V and 2 bases from J; junction bases left unmatched: 6. This CDR3 comprises 15 residues. Germline V CDR1 and CDR2: MNHEY, SVGEGT. Through a sample-barcoded 5' primer and a J-beta primer mix, a second PCR was run for roughly 7 to 11 cycles. TCRdb used MiXCR to reprocess the 5' RACE reads, holding one entry per CDR3 protein. The repertoire holds about 1,400,000 distinct CDR3 sequences, with around 55% as singletons. The chain is built from TRBV6-2 or TRBV6-3 and TRBJ2-3; TRBD2 matches 9 bases. The TCR originated in a man aged 18 to 35 in good health. Input material: blood. CDR3 sequence (DNA): TGTGCCAGCAGACAGACTAGCGGCAACACAGATACGCAGTATTTT. It codes for CASRQTSGNTDTQYF.